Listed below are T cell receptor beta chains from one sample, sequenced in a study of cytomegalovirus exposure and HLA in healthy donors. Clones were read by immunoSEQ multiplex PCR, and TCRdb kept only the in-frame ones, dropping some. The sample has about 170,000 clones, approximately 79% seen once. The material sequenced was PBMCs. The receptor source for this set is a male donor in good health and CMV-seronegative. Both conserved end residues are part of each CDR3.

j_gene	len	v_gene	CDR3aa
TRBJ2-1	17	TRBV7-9	CASSLPVAGGTYNEQFF
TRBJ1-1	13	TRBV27	CASSHQGFLSAFF
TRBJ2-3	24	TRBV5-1	CASSSPTYDPGLAGGLKRTDTQYF
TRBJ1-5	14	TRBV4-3	CASSQNRGNQPQHF
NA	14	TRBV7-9	CASSLRGWGYEQYF
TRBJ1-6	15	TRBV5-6	CASSPGTGYNSPLHF
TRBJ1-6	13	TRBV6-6	CASMRDFNSPLHF
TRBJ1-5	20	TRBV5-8	CASSFSFGAGPTFGNQPQHF
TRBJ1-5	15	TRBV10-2	CASSGRMFSNQPQHF
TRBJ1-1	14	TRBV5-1	CASSAGVRGTEAFF
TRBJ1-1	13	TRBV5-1	CASSSTGGTEAFF
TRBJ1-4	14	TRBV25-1	CASSAHPGSEKLFF
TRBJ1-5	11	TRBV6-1	CASTSGQPQHF
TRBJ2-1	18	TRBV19	CASSPGLAGGSSYNEQFF
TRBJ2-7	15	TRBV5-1	CASSIQGQGFGEQYF
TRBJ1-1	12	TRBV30	CASRLQNTEAFF
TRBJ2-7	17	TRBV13	CASSSQTSGGASHEQYF
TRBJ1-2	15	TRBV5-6	CASSKRDRGLGGYTF
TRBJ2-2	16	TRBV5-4	CASSPGGGTNTGELFF
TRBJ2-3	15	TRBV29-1	CSVGLAGTSTDTQYF
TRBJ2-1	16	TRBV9	CASSTAIGQVYNEQFF
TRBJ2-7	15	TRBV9	CASSVAGTGAYEQYF
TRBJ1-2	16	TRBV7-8	CASSSRGGEGNYGYTF
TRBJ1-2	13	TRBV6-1	CAVRQGANYGYTF
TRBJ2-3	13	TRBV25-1	CASSHTSTDTQYF
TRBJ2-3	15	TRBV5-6	CASSFGGGYTDTQYF